The 4 T cell receptor beta chains presented below share a single source sample, sequenced in a study of T cells in women clearing cervical HPV infection. The data were produced by immunoSEQ multiplex PCR, yet TCRdb's version contains in-frame clones alone and is incomplete. The sample spans about 20,000 clones; the ten largest clones claim roughly 3.3%. Sequencing was done on a sample of blood buffy coat. The receptors were gathered from a woman aged 18-70 years with a cervical HPV16 infection that either progressed to CIN3+ or cleared (not recorded which).

This CDR3 is CASSLIRAGDETQYF. The CDR3 bases that were read are TGTGCCAGCAGCTTAATAAGAGCGGGAGATGAGACC. The V and J genes are TRBV13 and TRBJ2-5; TRBD2 matches at 8 bases. The DNA ends 3 residues before the CDR3 does, and the rest of the CDR3 is filled in from the germline J gene. The trim removed 2 bases at V and 5 bases at J, leaving 7 bases unmatched. In germline, CDR1 is PRHDT, CDR2 FYEKMQ (reference sequence). The CDR3 runs to 15 residues.

Comment on this clone: The CDR3 goes on 3 residues after the read ends, and that part is filled in from the germline J gene. The gene calls are TRBV11-2 and TRBJ2-7; TRBD1 aligns across 7 bases. V was pared by 1 base and J by 6 bases, with 0 bases of the junction left unmatched. The germline V gene encodes CDR1 SGHAT and CDR2 FQNNGV. The CDR3 sequence is 12 residues long. The covered CDR3 bases are TGTGCCAGCAGCTTAGGACAGGGCGAG. Translated: CASSLGQGE. The full CDR3 protein reads CASSLGQGEQYF.

A remark on this clone: The read ends 3 residues shy of where the CDR3 ends; the end is completed using the germline J gene. The rearrangement links TRBV28 to TRBJ1-2; D remains unclear. CDR1 MDHEN and CDR2 SYDVKM come from the germline V gene. V gave up 1 base and J gave up 0 bases, with 6 bases separating them. The CDR3 is 14 amino acids. The CDR3 sequence: CASSLSDSNYGYTF. CDR3 DNA, as far as it was read: TGTGCCAGCAGTTTATCGGACTCTAACTATGGC.

Concerning this clone itself: The sequence runs out 3 residues before the end of the CDR3; the remainder is reconstructed from the germline J gene. The chain combines TRBV30 with TRBJ2-3; the D gene is possibly TRBD1 (6 bases). CDR3 size: 11 residues. Germline CDR1 GTSNPN, CDR2 SVGIG (reference sequence). V dropped 3 bases and J dropped 6 bases, with 7 bases sitting between them. CDR3 protein: CAWRGQDTQYF. The sequenced part of the CDR3 DNA is TGTGCCTGGAGAGGACAGGATACG.